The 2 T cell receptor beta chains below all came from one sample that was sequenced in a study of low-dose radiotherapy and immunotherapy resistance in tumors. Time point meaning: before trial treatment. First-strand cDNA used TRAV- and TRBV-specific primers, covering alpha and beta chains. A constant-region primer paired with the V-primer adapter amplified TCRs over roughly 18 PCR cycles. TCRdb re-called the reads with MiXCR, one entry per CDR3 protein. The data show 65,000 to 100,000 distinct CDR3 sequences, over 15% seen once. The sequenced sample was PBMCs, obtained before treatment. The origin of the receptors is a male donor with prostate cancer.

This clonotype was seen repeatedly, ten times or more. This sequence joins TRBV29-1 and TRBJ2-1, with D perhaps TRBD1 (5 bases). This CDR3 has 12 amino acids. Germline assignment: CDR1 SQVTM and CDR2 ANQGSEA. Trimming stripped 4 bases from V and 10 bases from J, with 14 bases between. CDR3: CSVGQGGVEQFF. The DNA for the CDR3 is TGCAGCGTTGGGCAGGGCGGTGTAGAGCAGTTCTTC.

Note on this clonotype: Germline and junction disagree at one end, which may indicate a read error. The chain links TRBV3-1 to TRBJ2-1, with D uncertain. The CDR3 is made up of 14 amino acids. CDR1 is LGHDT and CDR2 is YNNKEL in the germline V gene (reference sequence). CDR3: CASSQVTGYNEQFF. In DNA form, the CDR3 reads TGTGCCAGCAGCCAAGTGACGGGCTACAATGAGCAATTCTTC.